This TCR beta chain is drawn from a study of cytomegalovirus exposure and HLA in healthy donors. Whole-study context: From HLA-typed donors, an early data release held tens of millions of unique TCRs.

Looked up from germline, CDR1 is SGHNT and CDR2 is YENEEA. CDR3 size: 15 residues. After removal of 3 bases from V and 5 bases from J, the junction contained 6 bases not matched to a gene. Amplification used 60 Vbeta primers and 13 Jbeta primers. The table came from immunoSEQ multiplex PCR; TCRdb's copy has only in-frame clones and leaves some out. The sample shows some 100,000 clones, approximately 72% of them seen only once. The TCR was taken from a female donor in good health and CMV-seropositive. The specimen sequenced was PBMCs. The V gene is TRBV11-3, the J gene TRBJ2-1; 8 positions match TRBD2. In DNA, the CDR3 is TGTGCCAGCAGCTTTAGCGGGACTGACGACAATGAGCAGTTCTTC. Encoded protein: CASSFSGTDDNEQFF.